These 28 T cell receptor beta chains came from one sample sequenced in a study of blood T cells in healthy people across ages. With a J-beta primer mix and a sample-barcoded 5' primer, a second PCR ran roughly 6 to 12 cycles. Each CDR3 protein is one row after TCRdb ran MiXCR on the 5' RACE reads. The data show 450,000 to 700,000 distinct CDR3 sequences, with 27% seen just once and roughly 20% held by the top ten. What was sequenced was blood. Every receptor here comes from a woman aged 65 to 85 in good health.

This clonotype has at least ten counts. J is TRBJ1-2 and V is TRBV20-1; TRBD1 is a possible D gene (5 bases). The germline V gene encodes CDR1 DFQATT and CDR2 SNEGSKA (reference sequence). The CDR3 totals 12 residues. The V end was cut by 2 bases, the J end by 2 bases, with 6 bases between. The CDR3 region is CSARPGNYGYTF. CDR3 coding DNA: TGCAGTGCTAGACCAGGGAACTATGGCTACACCTTC.

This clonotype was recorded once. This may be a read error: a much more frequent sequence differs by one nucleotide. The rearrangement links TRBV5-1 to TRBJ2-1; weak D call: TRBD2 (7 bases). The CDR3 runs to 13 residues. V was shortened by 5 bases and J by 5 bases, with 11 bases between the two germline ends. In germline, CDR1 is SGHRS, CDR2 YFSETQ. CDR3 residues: CASRRGADNEQFF. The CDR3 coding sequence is TGCGCCAGCAGACGGGGGGCCGACAATGAGCAGTTCTTC.

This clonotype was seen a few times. The CDR3 loop is CASSESGYGTDTQYF. CDR3 sequence (DNA): TGCGCCAGCAGTGAGAGTGGATATGGTACAGATACGCAGTATTTT. This chain joins TRBV10-2 and TRBJ2-3; D call uncertain. This CDR3 comprises 15 residues. The germline gives CDR1 WSHSY, CDR2 SAAADI. Trimming pared 2 bases from V and 3 bases from J, leaving 12 bases between.

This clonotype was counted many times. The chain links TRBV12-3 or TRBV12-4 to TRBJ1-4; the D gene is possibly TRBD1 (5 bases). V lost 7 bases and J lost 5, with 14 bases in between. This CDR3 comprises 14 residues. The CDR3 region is CASTLRQTNEKLFF. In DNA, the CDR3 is TGTGCCAGCACATTAAGACAGACGAATGAAAAACTGTTTTTT.

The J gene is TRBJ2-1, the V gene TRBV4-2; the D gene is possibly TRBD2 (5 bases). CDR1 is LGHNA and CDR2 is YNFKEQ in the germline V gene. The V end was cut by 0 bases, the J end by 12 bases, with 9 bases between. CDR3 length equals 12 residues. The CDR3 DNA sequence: TGTGCCAGCAGCCAAGAAGACCGGGGGCAGTTCTTC. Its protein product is CASSQEDRGQFF.

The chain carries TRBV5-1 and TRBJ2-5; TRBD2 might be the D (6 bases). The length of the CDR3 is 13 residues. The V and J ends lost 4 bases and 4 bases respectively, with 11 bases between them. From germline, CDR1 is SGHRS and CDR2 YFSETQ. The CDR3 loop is CASSRTTTETQYF. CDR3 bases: TGCGCCAGCAGCCGGACTACGACAGAGACCCAGTACTTC.

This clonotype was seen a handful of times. The CDR3: CATSFWRFGNEQFF. The CDR3 nucleotides read TGTGCCACCAGCTTTTGGAGGTTCGGTAATGAGCAGTTCTTC. V is TRBV15 and J is TRBJ2-1, with D perhaps TRBD2 (5 bases). With 5 bases removed from V and 7 bases from J, the gap between germline ends came to 15 bases. CDR3 length: 14 amino acids. Germline CDR1 reads LNHNV; CDR2 reads YYDKDF (reference sequence).

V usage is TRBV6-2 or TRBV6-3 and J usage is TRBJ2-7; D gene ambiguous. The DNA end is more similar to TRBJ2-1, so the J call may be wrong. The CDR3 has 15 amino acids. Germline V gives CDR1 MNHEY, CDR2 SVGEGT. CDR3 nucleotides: TGTGCCAGCAGTGTCAATACTCCTACAAGCACTGAGCAGTTCTTC. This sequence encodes CASSVNTPTSTEQFF.

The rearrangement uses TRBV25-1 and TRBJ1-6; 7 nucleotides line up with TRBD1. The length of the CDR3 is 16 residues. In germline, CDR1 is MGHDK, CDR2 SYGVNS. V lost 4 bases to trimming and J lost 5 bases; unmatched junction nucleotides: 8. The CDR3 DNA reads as TGTGCCAGCAGTGCCGCAGGGACAGCCAATAATTCACCCCTCCACTTT. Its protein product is CASSAAGTANNSPLHF.

The CDR3 coding sequence is TGCGCCAGCAGCTTGGGGAACACGGCGGGTGGAAACACCATATATTTT. This sequence encodes CASSLGNTAGGNTIYF. The rearrangement links TRBV5-1 to TRBJ1-3, with unresolved D. V was pared by 0 bases and J by 3 bases, with 13 bases between. CDR1 is SGHRS and CDR2 is YFSETQ in the germline V gene. The CDR3 contains 16 residues.

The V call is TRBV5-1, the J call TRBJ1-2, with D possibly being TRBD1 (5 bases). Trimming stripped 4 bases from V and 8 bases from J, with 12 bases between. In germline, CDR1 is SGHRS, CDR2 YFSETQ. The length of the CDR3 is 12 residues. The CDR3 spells CASSAGLSGYTF. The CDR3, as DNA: TGCGCCAGCAGCGCGGGACTGAGCGGCTACACCTTC.

CDR3 coding DNA: TGTGCCAGTAGTATACTGGGCTTCGGGGATGGCTACACCTTC. It yields the protein CASSILGFGDGYTF. The rearrangement uses TRBV19 and TRBJ1-2; D is unresolved. The V end lost 2 bases, the J end lost 6 bases, and 13 bases lay between the germline ends. The germline V gene has CDR1 LNHDA and CDR2 SQIVND (reference sequence). The CDR3 is made up of 14 amino acids.

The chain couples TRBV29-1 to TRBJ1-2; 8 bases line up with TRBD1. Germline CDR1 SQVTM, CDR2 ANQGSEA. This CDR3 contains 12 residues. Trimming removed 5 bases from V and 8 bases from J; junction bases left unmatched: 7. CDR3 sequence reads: CSVRWTGQGYTF. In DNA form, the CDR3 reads TGCAGCGTTCGATGGACAGGGCAGGGCTACACCTTC.

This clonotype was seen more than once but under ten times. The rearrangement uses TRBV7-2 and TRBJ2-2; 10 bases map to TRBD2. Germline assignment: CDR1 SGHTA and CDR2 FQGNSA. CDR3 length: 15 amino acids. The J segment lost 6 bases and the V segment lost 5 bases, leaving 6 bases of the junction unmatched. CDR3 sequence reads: CASSLSGGRPGELFF. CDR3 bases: TGTGCCAGCAGCCTTAGCGGGGGGCGTCCCGGGGAGCTGTTTTTT.

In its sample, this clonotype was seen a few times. CDR3 region: CASSPWPGTQETQYF. For the CDR3, the DNA is TGTGCCAGCTCACCCTGGCCTGGGACCCAAGAGACCCAGTACTTC. The rearrangement links TRBV18 to TRBJ2-5; D assignment may be TRBD1 or TRBD2 (5 bases each). CDR1 and CDR2 from the germline V gene are KGHSH and LQKENI. V was trimmed by 3 bases and J by 1 base, leaving 12 bases between them. The CDR3 is made up of 15 amino acids. Together with reference TRBV18 and TRBJ2-5, the CDR3 gives the full variable domain: NAGVMQNPRHLVRRRGQEARLRCSPMKGHSHVYWYRQLPEEGLKFMVYLQKENIIDESGMPKERFSAEFPKEGPSILRIQQVVRGDSAAYFCASSPWPGTQETQYFGPGTRLLVL.

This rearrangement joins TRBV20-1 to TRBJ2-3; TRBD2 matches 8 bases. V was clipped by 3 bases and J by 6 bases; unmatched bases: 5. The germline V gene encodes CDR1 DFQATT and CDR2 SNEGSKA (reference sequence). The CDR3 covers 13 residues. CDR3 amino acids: CSASGGAVDTQYF. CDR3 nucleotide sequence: TGCAGTGCTAGCGGGGGGGCCGTGGATACGCAGTATTTT.

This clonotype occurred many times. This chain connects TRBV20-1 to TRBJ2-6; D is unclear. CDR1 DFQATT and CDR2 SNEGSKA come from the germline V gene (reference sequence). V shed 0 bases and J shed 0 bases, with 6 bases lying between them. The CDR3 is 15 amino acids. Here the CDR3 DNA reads TGCAGTGCTAGAGATTCAGACTCTGGGGCCAACGTCCTGACTTTC. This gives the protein CSARDSDSGANVLTF.

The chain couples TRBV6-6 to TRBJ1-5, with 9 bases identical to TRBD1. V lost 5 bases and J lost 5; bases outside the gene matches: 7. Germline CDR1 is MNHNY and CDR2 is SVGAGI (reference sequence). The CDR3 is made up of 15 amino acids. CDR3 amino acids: CASSPRTGGHQPQHF. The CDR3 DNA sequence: TGTGCCAGCAGTCCACGAACAGGGGGCCATCAGCCCCAGCATTTT.

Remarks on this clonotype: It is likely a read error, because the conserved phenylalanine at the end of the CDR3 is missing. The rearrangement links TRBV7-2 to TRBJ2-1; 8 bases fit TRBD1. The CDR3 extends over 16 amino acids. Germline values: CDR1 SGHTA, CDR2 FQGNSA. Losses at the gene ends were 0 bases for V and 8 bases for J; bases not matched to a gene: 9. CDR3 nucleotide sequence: TGTGCCAGCAGCTTAGCGCTAGGGACAGGAATTCATGAGCAGTTCCTC. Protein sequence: CASSLALGTGIHEQFL.

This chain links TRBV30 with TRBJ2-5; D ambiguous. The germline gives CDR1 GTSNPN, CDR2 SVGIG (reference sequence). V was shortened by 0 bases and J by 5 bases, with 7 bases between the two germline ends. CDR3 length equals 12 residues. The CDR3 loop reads CAWSVLTETQYF. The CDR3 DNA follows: TGTGCCTGGAGTGTTCTCACCGAGACCCAGTACTTC.

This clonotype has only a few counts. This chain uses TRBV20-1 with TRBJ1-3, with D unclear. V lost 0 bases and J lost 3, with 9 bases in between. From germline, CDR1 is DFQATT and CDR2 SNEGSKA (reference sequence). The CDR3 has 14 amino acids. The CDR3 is CSARDPRGGNTIYF. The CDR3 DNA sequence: TGCAGTGCTAGAGATCCCCGGGGTGGAAACACCATATATTTT.

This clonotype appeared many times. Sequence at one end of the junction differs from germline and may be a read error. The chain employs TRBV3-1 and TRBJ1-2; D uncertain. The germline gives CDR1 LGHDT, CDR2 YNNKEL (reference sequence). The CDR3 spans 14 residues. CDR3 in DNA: TGCGCCAGCAGCCAAGATCCGGGCAACTATGGCTACACCTTC. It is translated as CASSQDPGNYGYTF.

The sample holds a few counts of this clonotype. As DNA, the CDR3 is TGCAGCGTTGGGGGAGGGAGGAGCTATGGCTACACCTTC. Translated, it gives CSVGGGRSYGYTF. The chain uses TRBV29-1 and TRBJ1-2; D gene unclear. The CDR3 covers 13 residues. V lost 4 bases, J lost 4 bases, and 13 bases lay in between. Germline V gene sequence: CDR1 SQVTM, CDR2 ANQGSEA. Full variable domain (remainder filled in from reference TRBV29-1 and TRBJ1-2): SAVISQKPSRDICQRGTSLTIQCQVDSQVTMMFWYRQQPGQSLTLIATANQGSEATYESGFVIDKFPISRPNLTFSTLTVSNMSPEDSSIYLCSVGGGRSYGYTFGSGTRLTVV.

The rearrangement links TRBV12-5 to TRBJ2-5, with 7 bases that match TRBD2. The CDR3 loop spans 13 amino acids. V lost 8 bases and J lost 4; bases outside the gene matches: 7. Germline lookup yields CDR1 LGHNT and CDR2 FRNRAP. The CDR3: CASRMWGGETQYF. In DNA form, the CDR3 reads TGTGCTAGTAGAATGTGGGGGGGAGAGACCCAGTACTTC.

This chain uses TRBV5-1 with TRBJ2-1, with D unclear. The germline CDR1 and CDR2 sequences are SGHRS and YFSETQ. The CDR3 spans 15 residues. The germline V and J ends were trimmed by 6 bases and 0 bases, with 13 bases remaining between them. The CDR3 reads CASKGPASSYNEQFF. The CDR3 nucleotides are TGCGCCAGCAAAGGCCCCGCGAGCTCCTACAATGAGCAGTTCTTC.

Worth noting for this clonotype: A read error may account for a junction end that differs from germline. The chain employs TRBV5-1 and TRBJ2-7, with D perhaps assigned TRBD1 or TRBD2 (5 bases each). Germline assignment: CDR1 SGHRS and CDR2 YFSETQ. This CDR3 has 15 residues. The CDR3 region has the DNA TGCGCCAGCACCCGAGGGGCCACGGAGTATCACGAGCGGTACTTC. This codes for CASTRGATEYHERYF. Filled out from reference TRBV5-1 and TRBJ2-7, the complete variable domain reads KAGVTQTPRYLIKTRGQQVTLSCSPISGHRSVSWYQQTPGQGLQFLFEYFSETQRNKGNFPGRFSGRQFSNSRSEMNVSTLELGDSALYLCASTRGATEYHERYFGPGTRLTVT.

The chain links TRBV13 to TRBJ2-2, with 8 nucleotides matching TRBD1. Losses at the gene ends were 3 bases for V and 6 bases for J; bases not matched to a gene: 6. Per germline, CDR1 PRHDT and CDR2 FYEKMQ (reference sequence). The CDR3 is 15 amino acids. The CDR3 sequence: CASSLMAGGPGELFF. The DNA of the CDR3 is TGTGCCAGCAGCTTGATGGCAGGGGGCCCCGGGGAGCTGTTTTTT.

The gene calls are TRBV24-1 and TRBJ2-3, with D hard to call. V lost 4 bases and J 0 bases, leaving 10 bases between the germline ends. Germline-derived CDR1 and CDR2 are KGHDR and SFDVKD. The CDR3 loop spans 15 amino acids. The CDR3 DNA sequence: TGTGCCACCAGTGAAACCAGATCTAGCACAGATACGCAGTATTTT. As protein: CATSETRSSTDTQYF.